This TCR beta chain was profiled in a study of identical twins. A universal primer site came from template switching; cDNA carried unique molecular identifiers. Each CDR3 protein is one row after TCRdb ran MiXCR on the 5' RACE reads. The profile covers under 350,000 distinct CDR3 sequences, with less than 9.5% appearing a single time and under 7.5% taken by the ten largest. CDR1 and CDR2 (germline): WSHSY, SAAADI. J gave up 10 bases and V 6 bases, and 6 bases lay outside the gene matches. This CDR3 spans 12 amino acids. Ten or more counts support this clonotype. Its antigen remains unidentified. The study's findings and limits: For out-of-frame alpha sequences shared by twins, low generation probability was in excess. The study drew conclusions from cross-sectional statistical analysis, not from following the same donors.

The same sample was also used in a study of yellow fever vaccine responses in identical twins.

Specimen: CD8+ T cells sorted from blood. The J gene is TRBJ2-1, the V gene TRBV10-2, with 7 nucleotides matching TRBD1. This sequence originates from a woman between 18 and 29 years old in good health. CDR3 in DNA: TGCGCCAGCAGAACAGGGGAAAGCGAGCAGTTCTTC. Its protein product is CASRTGESEQFF.